The 3 T cell receptor beta chains below come from one sample, sequenced in a study of T cell repertoires in cytomegalovirus infection. TCRdb re-called the reads with MiXCR, one entry per CDR3 protein. This repertoire shows about 360,000 distinct CDR3 sequences, about a sixth found once; its top ten account for around 8.6%. Sequencing was performed on PBMCs. The origin of the receptors is a human donor in good health (CMV status not recorded). Some clones in this sample may be carry-over from other donors' samples.

This clonotype was counted at least ten times. The chain combines TRBV6-5 with TRBJ1-1, with D unclear. Trimming pared 1 base from V and 4 bases from J, leaving 13 bases between. The germline CDR1 and CDR2 sequences are MNHEY and SVGAGI. This CDR3 contains 15 residues. The CDR3 here is CASSYYLAEVTEAFF. The CDR3 DNA sequence: TGTGCCAGCAGTTACTATCTCGCCGAGGTCACTGAAGCTTTCTTT.

V gene TRBV6-6 combines with J gene TRBJ1-3; D ambiguous. This CDR3 contains 14 residues. Germline CDR1 reads MNHNY; CDR2 reads SVGAGI (reference sequence). With 4 bases removed from V and 1 base from J, the gap between germline ends came to 8 bases. The CDR3 protein is CASSFQGSGNTIYF. The CDR3 nucleotides are TGTGCCAGCAGTTTCCAAGGTTCTGGAAACACCATATATTTT.

This sequence joins TRBV28 and TRBJ1-1, with TRBD1 matching over 7 bases. The V gene's germline CDR1 is MDHEN and CDR2 SYDVKM. The CDR3 is 13 amino acids. J was trimmed by 10 bases and V by 7 bases; bases with no gene match: 12. CDR3 protein: CASTLQGIRRAFF. Here the CDR3 DNA reads TGTGCCAGCACTCTACAGGGGATTCGAAGAGCTTTCTTT.